These T cell receptor beta chains were read from a single sample in a study of shared clonotypes between healthy human individuals. TCRdb's table, derived via immunoSEQ multiplex PCR, lists solely in-frame clones and lacks some. The repertoire includes roughly 1,800,000 clones, about 95% of them detected once, and 1% to 1.5% sits in the top ten. The sample comprised naive CD8+ T cells sorted from blood. These receptor sequences come from a man aged 18 to 29 in good health. Both conserved end residues are part of each CDR3. D genes are given only for firm matches. Not all rows give a size; the values are once, few, many and, for expanded clones, a class.

TRBJ2-7,-,TRBV7-9,TRBD2,CASSSVDGLDYEQYF,TGTGCCAGCAGTTCCGTCGACGGACTAGACTACGAGCAGTACTTC
TRBJ2-1,-,TRBV27,-,CASSLSRLLTHNEQFF,TGTGCCAGCAGTCTAAGCCGACTCCTAACCCACAATGAGCAGTTCTTC
TRBJ2-5,-,TRBV7-3,-,CASSLWVQETQYF,TGTGCCAGCAGCTTATGGGTCCAAGAGACCCAGTACTTC
TRBJ2-7,-,TRBV2,TRBD2,CASMGLADVSYEQYF,TGTGCCAGCATGGGACTAGCGGACGTTTCCTACGAGCAGTACTTC
TRBJ2-7,-,TRBV9,-,CASSEGDGYEQYF,TGTGCCAGCAGCGAGGGGGACGGGTACGAGCAGTACTTC
TRBJ2-7,once,TRBV28,-,CASSFRVFEQYF,TGTGCCAGCAGTTTCAGAGTCTTCGAGCAGTACTTC
TRBJ1-1,-,TRBV2,-,CASSSSDEAFF,TGTGCCAGCAGTTCTTCCGACGAAGCTTTCTTT
TRBJ1-3,-,TRBV28,-,CASSPPDRSGNTIYF,TGTGCCAGCTCCCCACCGGACCGCTCTGGAAACACCATATATTTT
TRBJ1-6,-,TRBV6-5,TRBD1,CASTYGTGASPLHF,TGTGCCAGCACTTATGGGACAGGGGCCTCACCCCTCCACTTT
TRBJ2-2,-,TRBV27,TRBD2,CASRSGDFAGELFF,TGTGCCAGCAGGAGCGGGGATTTCGCCGGGGAGCTGTTTTTT
TRBJ1-4,-,TRBV19,TRBD1,CASSAGDRNLEKLFF,TGTGCCAGTAGTGCCGGGGACAGAAATCTTGAAAAACTGTTTTTT
TRBJ2-7,-,TRBV27,TRBD2,CASRAGLALDEQYF,TGTGCCAGCAGGGCGGGACTAGCGTTAGACGAGCAGTACTTC
TRBJ2-4,-,TRBV4-1,-,CASSQGPGLAKNIQYF,TGCGCCAGCAGCCAAGGGCCAGGACTAGCCAAAAACATTCAGTACTTC
TRBJ2-5,once,TRBV27,-,CASSLVGRNQETQYF,TGTGCCAGCAGTTTAGTGGGCAGAAACCAAGAGACCCAGTACTTC
TRBJ2-1,-,TRBV7-9,TRBD2,CASSLLIAGGNDEQFF,TGTGCCAGCAGCTTACTAATTGCGGGAGGGAACGATGAGCAGTTCTTC
TRBJ1-1,-,TRBV27,-,CASSSLGVSGNTEAFF,TGTGCCAGCAGTTCCTTAGGGGTATCGGGGAACACTGAAGCTTTCTTT
TRBJ2-1,-,TRBV9,TRBD2,CASSERLAGYNEQFF,TGTGCCAGCAGCGAGAGACTAGCCGGCTACAATGAGCAGTTCTTC
TRBJ2-3,-,TRBV7-9,-,CASSRLGADTQYF,TGTGCCAGCAGCAGACTGGGGGCAGATACGCAGTATTTT
TRBJ1-1,-,TRBV11-2,TRBD1,CASSLVLWAGQAPNTEAFF,TGTGCCAGCAGCTTAGTCTTGTGGGCGGGACAGGCACCTAACACTGAAGCTTTCTTT
TRBJ1-2,-,TRBV27,-,CASSRDGPAPHYGYTF,TGTGCCAGCTCGCGAGATGGGCCCGCCCCCCACTATGGCTACACCTTC
TRBJ2-5,-,TRBV4-1,-,CASSQRGGVETQYF,TGCGCCAGCAGCCAACGTGGTGGAGTAGAGACCCAGTACTTC
TRBJ2-7,-,TRBV5-1,-,CASSLGDLLEQYF,TGCGCCAGCAGCTTGGGGGACCTACTCGAGCAGTACTTC
TRBJ2-1,-,TRBV5-1,TRBD1,CASSLIGQGADEQFF,TGCGCCAGCAGCTTGATCGGACAGGGGGCTGATGAGCAGTTCTTC
TRBJ1-2,-,TRBV2,TRBD1,CASSATGQGALYGYTF,TGTGCCAGCAGTGCCACGGGACAGGGGGCTTTGTATGGCTACACCTTC
TRBJ2-1,-,TRBV28,TRBD2,CASRSAGDNEQFF,TGTGCCAGCAGGTCAGCGGGAGACAATGAGCAGTTCTTC
TRBJ1-6,-,TRBV7-9,-,CASSLNVGSPLHF,TGTGCCAGCAGCTTAAACGTCGGCTCACCCCTCCACTTT
TRBJ2-7,-,TRBV27,TRBD2,CASRPLLAGVYEQYF,TGTGCCAGCAGACCATTACTAGCGGGGGTTTACGAGCAGTACTTC
TRBJ2-2,-,TRBV13,-,CASSESRGSGELFF,TGTGCCAGCAGCGAATCGCGGGGTAGCGGGGAGCTGTTTTTT
TRBJ2-1,-,TRBV30,-,CAWSSTPLNEQFF,TGTGCCTGGAGTTCCACCCCATTGAATGAGCAGTTCTTC
TRBJ1-4,once,TRBV6-1,TRBD1,CASSTRQGSNEKLFF,TGTGCCAGCAGTACCCGACAGGGATCTAATGAAAAACTGTTTTTT
TRBJ2-3,once,TRBV2,TRBD2,CASGGGGDTQYF,TGTGCCAGCGGGGGGGGAGGAGATACGCAGTATTTT
TRBJ2-1,-,TRBV11-2,-,CASNLGAIGNEQFF,TGTGCCAGCAACCTAGGGGCCATCGGCAATGAGCAGTTCTTC
TRBJ2-2,-,TRBV28,-,CASRETVTGELFF,TGTGCCAGCAGGGAGACAGTCACCGGGGAGCTGTTTTTT
TRBJ1-5,-,TRBV5-6,-,CASSLGGAGNQPQHF,TGTGCCAGCAGCTTGGGTGGAGCGGGCAATCAGCCCCAGCATTTT
TRBJ2-5,once,TRBV4-1,TRBD2,CASSEREDPQETQYF,TGCGCCAGCTCAGAGCGGGAGGACCCCCAAGAGACCCAGTACTTC
TRBJ2-7,once,TRBV9,-,CASSVGAGTVYEQYF,TGTGCCAGCAGCGTAGGGGCGGGAACCGTTTACGAGCAGTACTTC
TRBJ2-1,-,TRBV5-8,TRBD2,CASSLPLAGDFDEQFF,TGTGCCAGCAGCTTACCCCTAGCGGGGGATTTCGATGAGCAGTTCTTC
TRBJ1-5,-,TRBV30,-,CAWSPRRQPLNQPQHF,TGTGCCTGGAGCCCCCGGCGACAGCCACTCAATCAGCCCCAGCATTTT
TRBJ1-2,-,TRBV19,TRBD1,CASSATGNGYTF,TGTGCCAGTAGTGCGACAGGGAATGGCTACACCTTC
TRBJ1-5,-,TRBV5-6,-,CASSYAYDGRNQPQHF,TGTGCCAGCAGCTACGCCTACGATGGGCGAAATCAGCCCCAGCATTTT
TRBJ2-3,-,TRBV7-3,TRBD2,CASSPASGGVTDTQYF,TGTGCCAGCAGTCCGGCTAGCGGGGGAGTTACAGATACGCAGTATTTT
TRBJ1-6,-,TRBV7-6,TRBD1,CASSGIQGPIEPLHF,TGTGCCAGCAGCGGGATACAGGGGCCTATTGAACCCCTCCACTTT